The T cell receptor (beta chain) described here comes from a study of T-cell reconstitution after alpha-beta-depleted transplantation in children. J gave up 3 bases and V 4 bases, and 3 bases lay outside the gene matches. The germline V gene encodes CDR1 LGHDT and CDR2 YNNKEL (reference sequence). The CDR3 is made up of 14 amino acids. As it was prepared, the TCRbeta library received unique molecular identifiers. Using its own MiXCR run on the PCR reads, TCRdb lists one record per CDR3 protein. Here the sample spans about 410,000 distinct CDR3 sequences, 20% being singletons. The chain has TRBV3-1 and TRBJ2-3, with 8 bases aligning to TRBD1. This sequence was found in a human donor who donated a stem cell graft to a child with acute myeloid leukemia. The sequenced sample was PBMCs from the stem cell graft donor, obtained from the stem cell graft. The CDR3 region is CASSLRQGTDTQYF. DNA for the CDR3: TGTGCCAGCAGCCTCCGACAGGGGACAGATACGCAGTATTTT.